Detailed here is one T cell receptor beta chain. In the original processing: From reference gene primer amplification, estimates of nucleated cell counts were derived. Clones were sequenced by immunoSEQ multiplex PCR, and TCRdb holds only the in-frame ones, with some missing. D and trimming come from the DNA, and the V and J calls and clone size come from that table. This sample has 110,000 or so clones; around 86% occur once, and the top ten carry about 4%. The data were taken from a study of blood T cell repertoires in COVID-19. On the study more broadly: The cDNA or gDNA used as material had been derived from T cells, B-cell-depleted T cells, or PBMCs.

V gave up 1 base and J gave up 7 bases, with 7 bases separating them. There are 13 residues in the CDR3. The germline V gene has CDR1 SEHNR and CDR2 FQNEAQ (reference sequence). The chain employs TRBV7-9 and TRBJ1-4; maybe TRBD1 (6 bases). Specimen: peripheral blood. This TCR was recovered from a woman between 65 and 79 years old with acute or convalescent COVID-19. CDR3 bases: TGTGCCAGCAGCTTAGACAGGGTTGAAAAACTGTTTTTT. It specifies CASSLDRVEKLFF.